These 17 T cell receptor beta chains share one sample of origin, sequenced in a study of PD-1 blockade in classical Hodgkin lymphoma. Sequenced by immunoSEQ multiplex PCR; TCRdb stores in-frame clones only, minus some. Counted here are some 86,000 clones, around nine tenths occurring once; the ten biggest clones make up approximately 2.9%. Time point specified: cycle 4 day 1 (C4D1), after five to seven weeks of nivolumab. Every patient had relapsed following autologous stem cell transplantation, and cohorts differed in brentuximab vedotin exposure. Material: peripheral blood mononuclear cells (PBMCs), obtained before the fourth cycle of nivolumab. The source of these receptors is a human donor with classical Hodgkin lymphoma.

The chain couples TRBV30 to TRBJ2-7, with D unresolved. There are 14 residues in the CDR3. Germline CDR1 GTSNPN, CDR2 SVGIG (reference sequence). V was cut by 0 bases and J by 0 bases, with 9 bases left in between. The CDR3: CAWSVDVGSYEQYF. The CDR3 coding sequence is TGTGCCTGGAGTGTAGACGTAGGCTCCTACGAGCAGTACTTC.

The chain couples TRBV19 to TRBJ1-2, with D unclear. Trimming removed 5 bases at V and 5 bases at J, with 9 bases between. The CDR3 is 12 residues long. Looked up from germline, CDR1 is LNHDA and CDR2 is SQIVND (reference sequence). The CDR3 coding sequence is TGTGCCAGTAGTCTGAGAACTTATGGCTACACCTTC. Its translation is CASSLRTYGYTF.

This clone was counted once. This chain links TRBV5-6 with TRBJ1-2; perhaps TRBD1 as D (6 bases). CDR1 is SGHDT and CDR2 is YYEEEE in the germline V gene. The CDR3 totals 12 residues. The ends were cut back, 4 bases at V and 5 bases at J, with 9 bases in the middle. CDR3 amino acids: CASSAGQYGYTF. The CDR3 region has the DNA TGTGCCAGCAGCGCAGGACAGTATGGCTACACCTTC.

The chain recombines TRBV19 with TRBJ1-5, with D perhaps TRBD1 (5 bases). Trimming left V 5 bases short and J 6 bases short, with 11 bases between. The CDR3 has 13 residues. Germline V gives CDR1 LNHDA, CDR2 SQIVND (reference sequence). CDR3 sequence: CASSWGLGQPQHF. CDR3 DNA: TGTGCCAGTAGTTGGGGGTTGGGTCAGCCCCAGCATTTT.

In DNA, the CDR3 is TGTGCCAGCAGTTTAGTAGGGGGGAACACCGGGGAGCTGTTTTTT. The encoded protein is CASSLVGGNTGELFF. The genes are TRBV27 and TRBJ2-2, with D perhaps TRBD1 (6 bases). The CDR3 consists of 15 residues. Per the germline V gene, CDR1 is MNHEY and CDR2 is SMNVEV (reference sequence). V was trimmed by 2 bases and J by 1 base, leaving 8 bases between them.

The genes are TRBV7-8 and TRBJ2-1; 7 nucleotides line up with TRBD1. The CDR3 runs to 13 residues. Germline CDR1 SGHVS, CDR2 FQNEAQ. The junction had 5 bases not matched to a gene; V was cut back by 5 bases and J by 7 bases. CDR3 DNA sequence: TGTGCCAGCAGCCCAGGGACAGCTAATGAGCAGTTCTTC. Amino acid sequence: CASSPGTANEQFF. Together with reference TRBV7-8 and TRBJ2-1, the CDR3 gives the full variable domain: GAGVSQSPRYKVAKRGQDVALRCDPISGHVSLFWYQQALGQGPEFLTYFQNEAQLDKSGLPSDRFFAERPEGSVSTLKIQRTQQEDSAVYLCASSPGTANEQFFGPGTRLTVL.

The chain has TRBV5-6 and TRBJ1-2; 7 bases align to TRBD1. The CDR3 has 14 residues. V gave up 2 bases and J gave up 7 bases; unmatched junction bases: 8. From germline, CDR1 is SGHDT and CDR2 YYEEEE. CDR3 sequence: CASSLLDRAGGYTF. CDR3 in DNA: TGTGCCAGCAGCTTACTAGACAGGGCAGGTGGCTACACCTTC.

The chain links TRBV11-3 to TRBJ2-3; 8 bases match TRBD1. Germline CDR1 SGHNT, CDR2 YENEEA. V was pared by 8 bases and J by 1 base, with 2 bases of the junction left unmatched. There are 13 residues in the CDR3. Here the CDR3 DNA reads TGTGCCAGCCAGGGACAGGGCACAGATACGCAGTATTTT. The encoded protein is CASQGQGTDTQYF.

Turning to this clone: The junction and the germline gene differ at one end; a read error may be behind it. In nucleotides, the CDR3 is TGTGCCAGCTGGTCCGCGCCGGGGCTCCTCTTC. It translates to CASWSAPGLLF. V usage is TRBV2 and J usage is TRBJ2-7; D is perhaps TRBD1 or TRBD2 (5 bases each). CDR3 size: 11 residues. Germline values: CDR1 SNHLY, CDR2 FYNNEI. The full variable domain, its missing parts supplied by reference TRBV2 and TRBJ2-7, is EPEVTQTPSHQVTQMGQEVILRCVPISNHLYFYWYRQILGQKVEFLVSFYNNEISEKSEIFDDQFSVERPDGSNFTLKIRSTKLEDSAMYFCASWSAPGLLFGPGTRLTVT.

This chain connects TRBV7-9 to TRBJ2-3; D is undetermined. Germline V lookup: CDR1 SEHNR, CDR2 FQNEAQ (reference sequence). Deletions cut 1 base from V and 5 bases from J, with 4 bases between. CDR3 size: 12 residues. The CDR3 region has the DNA TGTGCCAGCAGCTTAGTGGGAGATACGCAGTATTTT. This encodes CASSLVGDTQYF.

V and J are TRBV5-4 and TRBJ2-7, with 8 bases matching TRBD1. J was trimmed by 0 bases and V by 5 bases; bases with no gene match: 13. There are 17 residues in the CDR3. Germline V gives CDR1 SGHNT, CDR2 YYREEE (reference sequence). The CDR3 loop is CASSQDRATGYSYEQYF. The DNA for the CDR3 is TGTGCCAGCAGTCAGGACAGGGCGACGGGCTACTCCTACGAGCAGTACTTC.

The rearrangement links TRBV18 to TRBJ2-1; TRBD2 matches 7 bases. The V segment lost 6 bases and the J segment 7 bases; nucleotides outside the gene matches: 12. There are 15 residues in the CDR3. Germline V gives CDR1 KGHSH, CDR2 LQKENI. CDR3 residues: CASSPRGLVVNEQFF. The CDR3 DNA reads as TGTGCCAGCTCCCCAAGAGGACTAGTTGTTAATGAGCAGTTCTTC.

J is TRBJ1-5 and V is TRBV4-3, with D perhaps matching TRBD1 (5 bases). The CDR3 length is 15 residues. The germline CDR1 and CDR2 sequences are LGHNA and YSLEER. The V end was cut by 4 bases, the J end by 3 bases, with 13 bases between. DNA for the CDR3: TGCGCCAGCAGCCGGGGGGGAGGGAACAATCAGCCCCAGCATTTT. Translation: CASSRGGGNNQPQHF.

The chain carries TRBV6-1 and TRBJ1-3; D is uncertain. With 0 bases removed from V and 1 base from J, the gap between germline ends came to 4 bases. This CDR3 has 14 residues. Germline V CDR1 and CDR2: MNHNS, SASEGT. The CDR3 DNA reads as TGTGCCAGCAGTGAAGCGCAATCTGGAAACACCATATATTTT. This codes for CASSEAQSGNTIYF.

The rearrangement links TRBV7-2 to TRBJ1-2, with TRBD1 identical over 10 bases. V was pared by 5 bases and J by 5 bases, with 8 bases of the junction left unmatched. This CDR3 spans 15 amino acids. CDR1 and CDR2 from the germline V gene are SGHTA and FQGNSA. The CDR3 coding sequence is TGTGCCAGCAGCCCCGGACAGGGGGTGGGATATGGCTACACCTTC. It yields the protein CASSPGQGVGYGYTF.

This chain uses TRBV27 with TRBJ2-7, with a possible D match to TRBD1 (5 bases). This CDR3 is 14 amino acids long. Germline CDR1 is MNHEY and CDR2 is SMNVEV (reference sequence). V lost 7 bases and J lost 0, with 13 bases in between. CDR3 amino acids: CASTKQVNSYEQYF. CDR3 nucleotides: TGTGCCAGCACGAAACAGGTTAACTCCTACGAGCAGTACTTC.

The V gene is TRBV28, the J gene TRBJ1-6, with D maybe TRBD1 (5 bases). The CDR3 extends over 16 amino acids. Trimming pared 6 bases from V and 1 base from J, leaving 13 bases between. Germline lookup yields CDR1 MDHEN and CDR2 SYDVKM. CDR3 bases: TGTGCCAGCAGCCTCCCGGGGGGGTCCTATAATTCACCCCTCCACTTT. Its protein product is CASSLPGGSYNSPLHF.